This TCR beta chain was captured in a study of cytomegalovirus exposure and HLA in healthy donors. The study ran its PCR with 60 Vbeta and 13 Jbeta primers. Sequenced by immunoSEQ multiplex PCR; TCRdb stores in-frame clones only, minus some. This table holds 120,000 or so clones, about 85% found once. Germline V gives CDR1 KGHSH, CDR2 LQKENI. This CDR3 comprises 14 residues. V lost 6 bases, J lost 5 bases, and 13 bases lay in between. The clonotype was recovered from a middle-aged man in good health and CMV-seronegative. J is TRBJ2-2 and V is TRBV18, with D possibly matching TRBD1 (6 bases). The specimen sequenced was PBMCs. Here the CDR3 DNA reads TGTGCCAGCTCGCGACAAACAGGGACCGGGGAGCTGTTTTTT. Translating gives CASSRQTGTGELFF.